The 10 T cell receptor beta chains listed next were all sequenced from one sample in a study of control samples from healthy donors and cancer patients. Profiled with immunoSEQ multiplex PCR; TCRdb holds only in-frame clones, not every one. This sample has about 100,000 clones, with approximately 86% found just once. The sample consisted of blood. These receptors were taken from a man aged 25-40 years in good health.

The genes are TRBV29-1 and TRBJ1-1; perhaps TRBD1 as D (6 bases). Germline V gene data show CDR1 as SQVTM and CDR2 as ANQGSEA. V dropped 4 bases and J dropped 7 bases, with 13 bases sitting between them. CDR3 length equals 12 residues. Here the CDR3 DNA reads TGCAGCGTTGCAAGGGGGTCGGGTGAAGCTTTCTTT. It specifies CSVARGSGEAFF.

This clone was counted a single time. The chain carries TRBV24-1 and TRBJ2-7, with 7 bases identical to TRBD1. The trim removed 4 bases at V and 5 bases at J, leaving 7 bases unmatched. The CDR3 runs 14 residues. Germline assignment: CDR1 KGHDR and CDR2 SFDVKD. CDR3 region: CATSETGLANEQYF. The CDR3 region has the DNA TGTGCCACCAGTGAGACAGGGTTAGCCAACGAGCAGTACTTC.

The chain couples TRBV10-3 to TRBJ2-5; D is perhaps TRBD1 or TRBD2 (5 bases each). Germline loops: CDR1 ENHRY, CDR2 SYGVKD. Trimming took 2 bases from V and 5 from J, leaving 12 bases between them. The CDR3 consists of 14 residues. The CDR3 sequence: CAISEGDLVETQYF. In nucleotides, the CDR3 is TGTGCCATCAGTGAGGGGGACCTCGTCGAGACCCAGTACTTC.

The chain employs TRBV5-1 and TRBJ1-2, with TRBD1 as a possible D gene (5 bases). The CDR3 is made up of 16 amino acids. Germline V CDR1 and CDR2: SGHRS, YFSETQ. V lost 0 bases and J lost 2, with 14 bases in between. The CDR3 DNA reads TGCGCCAGCAGCTTGGACGTCAGGGAAGAGAACTATGGCTACACCTTC. Protein sequence: CASSLDVREENYGYTF.

The chain employs TRBV12-3 or TRBV12-4 and TRBJ2-1; weak D call: TRBD1 (5 bases). The CDR3 spans 13 residues. Trimming removed 0 bases at V and 10 bases at J, with 10 bases between. CDR3 in amino acids: CASSLAHSGEQFF. The CDR3 DNA sequence: TGTGCCAGCAGTTTAGCGCACTCAGGGGAGCAGTTCTTC.

The CDR3 protein is CASSYLRSTRVREQYF. The CDR3 DNA sequence: TGTGCCAGCAGTTATTTAAGGAGCACCCGAGTGCGGGAGCAGTACTTC. The chain couples TRBV6-2 or TRBV6-3 to TRBJ2-7; no clear D. V lost 3 bases, J lost 7 bases, and 22 bases lay in between. CDR1 and CDR2 from the germline V gene are MNHEY and SVGEGT. CDR3 length equals 16 residues.

The J gene is TRBJ1-2, the V gene TRBV7-9, with 7 nucleotides matching TRBD1. This CDR3 comprises 15 residues. Germline V CDR1 and CDR2: SEHNR, FQNEAQ (reference sequence). The J segment lost 3 bases and the V segment lost 2 bases, leaving 6 bases of the junction unmatched. The chain's CDR3 is CASSLMEGADYGYTF. The CDR3 coding sequence is TGTGCCAGCAGCTTAATGGAGGGGGCTGACTATGGCTACACCTTC.

The rearrangement uses TRBV24-1 and TRBJ1-2; possible D gene TRBD1, 5 bases. Germline V gene sequence: CDR1 KGHDR, CDR2 SFDVKD. Trimming took 5 bases from V and 3 from J, leaving 12 bases between them. The CDR3 consists of 14 residues. Written as DNA, the CDR3 is TGTGCCACCAGTGGGAGGGACTACTACTATGGCTACACCTTC. Protein product: CATSGRDYYYGYTF.

The chain employs TRBV4-1 and TRBJ1-4; tentative D call: TRBD1 (5 bases). The V end lost 1 base, the J end lost 0 bases, and 15 bases lay between the germline ends. Germline CDR1 and CDR2: MGHRA and YSYEKL. The length of the CDR3 is 18 residues. The CDR3 DNA reads as TGCGCCAGCAGCCAAGCGGGACCAGGCTTAACAACTAATGAAAAACTGTTTTTT. Encoded protein: CASSQAGPGLTTNEKLFF.

V and J are TRBV7-2 and TRBJ1-2, with TRBD1 as a possible D gene (5 bases). V lost 5 bases to trimming and J lost 5 bases, with 18 bases between them. The V gene's germline CDR1 is SGHTA and CDR2 FQGNSA. This CDR3 region has 15 residues. CDR3 sequence reads: CASSRVLGGSYGYTF. The CDR3 DNA reads TGTGCCAGCAGCCGCGTGCTTGGGGGGTCTTATGGCTACACCTTC.